Following are 28 T cell receptor beta chains from one sample sequenced in a study of T cell responses to AZD1222 COVID-19 vaccine. Sequenced by immunoSEQ multiplex PCR; TCRdb stores in-frame clones only, minus some. The sample records some 150,000 clones, about 87% being singletons. The sequences come from peripheral blood, collected 28 days after the second AZD1222 dose. The source is an adult who received the AZD1222 COVID-19 vaccine.

This clone was found a few times. This sequence joins TRBV27 and TRBJ2-3; D is unresolved. V lost 4 bases, J lost 4 bases, and 6 bases lay in between. Germline CDR1 reads MNHEY; CDR2 reads SMNVEV (reference sequence). The CDR3 runs 12 residues. The CDR3 bases are TGTGCCAGCAGTTCCCCCCCAGATACGCAGTATTTT. The encoded protein is CASSSPPDTQYF.

V is TRBV27 and J is TRBJ2-7; 7 bases agree with TRBD1. The germline CDR1 and CDR2 sequences are MNHEY and SMNVEV (reference sequence). V dropped 6 bases and J dropped 2; count of bases not matched to a gene: 10. The CDR3 runs to 15 residues. CDR3 nucleotides: TGTGCCAGCAGCACACCGGGACAGAGTACCTACGAGCAGTACTTC. Translated, it gives CASSTPGQSTYEQYF.

The CDR3 coding sequence is TGTGCCAGCAGTTACGCTAGCGGGAGTGTAAATGAGCAGTTCTTC. Translated: CASSYASGSVNEQFF. The rearrangement joins TRBV6-2 or TRBV6-3 to TRBJ2-1; TRBD2 matches at 10 bases. The trim removed 2 bases at V and 7 bases at J, leaving 5 bases unmatched. The CDR3 spans 15 residues. Germline V gives CDR1 MNHEY, CDR2 SVGEGT.

This clone was picked up a small number of times. The CDR3 spells CASSVRLTEGYTF. CDR3 nucleotide sequence: TGTGCCAGCAGTGTACGACTGACTGAAGGCTACACCTTC. The V and J genes are TRBV2 and TRBJ1-2; unclear D gene. The CDR3 has 13 amino acids. V was shortened by 4 bases and J by 8 bases, with 14 bases between the two germline ends. Germline V gives CDR1 SNHLY, CDR2 FYNNEI.

Only a few counts were recorded for this clone. This rearrangement joins TRBV6-2 or TRBV6-3 to TRBJ2-5, with 8 bases aligning to TRBD1. CDR3 length: 16 amino acids. Germline V lookup: CDR1 MNHEY, CDR2 SVGEGT. V was clipped by 0 bases and J by 2 bases; unmatched bases: 5. The CDR3 region is CASSYSTGEIQETQYF. DNA for the CDR3: TGTGCCAGCAGTTACTCGACAGGGGAAATACAAGAGACCCAGTACTTC.

CDR3: CASSQETQRSDTQYF. The CDR3 DNA sequence: TGTGCCAGCAGCCAGGAGACCCAGCGATCGGATACGCAGTATTTT. The chain has TRBV3-1 (or the pseudogene TRBV3-2) and TRBJ2-3, with no clear D. Germline V gene sequence: CDR1 LGHDT, CDR2 YNNKEL (reference sequence). Trimming pared 3 bases from V and 6 bases from J, leaving 16 bases between. The CDR3 spans 15 residues.

The rearrangement links TRBV6-5 to TRBJ2-3; 12 nucleotides line up with TRBD2. Trimming cost V 8 bases and J 9 bases; bases outside gene matches: 9. The CDR3 sequence is 14 residues long. Germline assignment: CDR1 MNHEY and CDR2 SVGAGI. Here the CDR3 DNA reads TGTGCCAGCGCCGATGGACTAGCGGGGTTCACGCAGTATTTT. Residues: CASADGLAGFTQYF.

The J gene is TRBJ2-7, the V gene TRBV24-1; D gene uncertain. V lost 7 bases to trimming and J lost 0 bases, with 9 bases between them. Germline V gene sequence: CDR1 KGHDR, CDR2 SFDVKD. The CDR3 consists of 13 residues. CDR3 in DNA: TGTGCCACCAGCGGGCCTAACTCCTACGAGCAGTACTTC. Translating gives CATSGPNSYEQYF.

The J gene is TRBJ2-3, the V gene TRBV29-1; tentatively, D is TRBD1 (7 bases). The V and J ends lost 5 bases and 5 bases respectively, with 23 bases between them. The CDR3 is 16 residues long. The germline V gene has CDR1 SQVTM and CDR2 ANQGSEA. The CDR3 sequence: CSVRGEQGRTIDTQYF. The CDR3 bases are TGCAGCGTTAGGGGGGAACAGGGGCGAACAATAGATACGCAGTATTTT.

The CDR3 bases are TGTGCCACCAGCAGTACTAGCGGGAGCACAGATACGCAGTATTTT. Amino acids: CATSSTSGSTDTQYF. V and J are TRBV15 and TRBJ2-3; TRBD2 agrees at 9 bases. The germline CDR1 and CDR2 sequences are LNHNV and YYDKDF (reference sequence). The CDR3 has 15 residues. Unmatched junction bases numbered 1, after V lost 3 bases and J lost 0 bases.

The table lists this clone with a count of one. The chain couples TRBV7-2 to TRBJ2-7, with a possible D match to TRBD2 (5 bases). Germline V gives CDR1 SGHTA, CDR2 FQGNSA. The V gene lost 1 base and the J gene lost 0 bases, with 10 bases spanning the gap. The CDR3 extends over 15 amino acids. CDR3 loop: CASSLGAAASYEQYF. The CDR3 bases are TGTGCCAGCAGCTTAGGGGCAGCGGCCTCCTACGAGCAGTACTTC.

The chain combines TRBV9 with TRBJ2-7; 8 nucleotides line up with TRBD1. Germline values: CDR1 SGDLS, CDR2 YYNGEE. V lost 3 bases and J lost 2; bases outside the gene matches: 7. CDR3 length: 15 amino acids. The CDR3 loop is CASSAGTGTTYEQYF. The CDR3 DNA sequence: TGTGCCAGCAGCGCCGGGACAGGCACTACCTACGAGCAGTACTTC.

CDR3 nucleotide sequence: TGTGCCAGCAGTCCGGGACAGGACGCGGGAGAGCAGTTCTTC. The encoded protein is CASSPGQDAGEQFF. The chain employs TRBV6-4 and TRBJ2-1; TRBD1 matches 8 bases. With 5 bases clipped from V and 10 bases from J, the junction kept 10 bases outside the gene matches. CDR3 size: 14 residues. Germline V CDR1 and CDR2: MRHNA, SNTAGT.

The sample holds a few counts of this clone. The chain links TRBV3-1 (or the pseudogene TRBV3-2) to TRBJ2-1; D is uncertain. The germline V and J ends were trimmed by 4 bases and 8 bases, with 6 bases remaining between them. The CDR3 spans 11 residues. Per germline, CDR1 LGHDT and CDR2 YNNKEL (reference sequence). The CDR3 coding sequence is TGTGCCAGCAGCCGAAACGATGAGCAGTTCTTC. Encoded protein: CASSRNDEQFF.

This chain links TRBV11-2 with TRBJ1-1, with 8 nucleotides matching TRBD1. The V and J ends lost 4 bases and 6 bases, in that order; junction bases with no gene match: 10. This CDR3 is built from 15 residues. Germline CDR1 reads SGHAT; CDR2 reads FQNNGV. CDR3 in DNA: TGTGCCAGCAGCTCCGGACAGGGATGGTTTTCTGAAGCTTTCTTT. Translating it yields CASSSGQGWFSEAFF.

CDR3 in DNA: TGTGCCAGCAGTGGTATGGCGGGAGGGCCCGGCGGGGAGCTGTTTTTT. Protein: CASSGMAGGPGGELFF. V gene TRBV6-1 combines with J gene TRBJ2-2; 9 bases align to TRBD2. J was trimmed by 7 bases and V by 4 bases; bases with no gene match: 10. This CDR3 is built from 16 residues. In germline, CDR1 is MNHNS, CDR2 SASEGT.

This chain links TRBV7-3 with TRBJ1-6, with unresolved D. Trimming left V 6 bases short and J 6 bases short, with 15 bases between. The CDR3 sequence is 15 residues long. The germline V gene has CDR1 SGHTA and CDR2 FQGTGA. The CDR3 nucleotides read TGTGCCAGCAGTCGTACTCACAGCTCTAATTCACCCCTCCACTTT. Amino acids: CASSRTHSSNSPLHF.

This clone has just a few counts. The rearrangement uses TRBV7-2 and TRBJ2-7; D is ambiguous. CDR3 length equals 13 residues. Trimming removed 6 bases from V and 3 bases from J, with 12 bases in between. Germline V gene lookup returns CDR1 SGHTA and CDR2 FQGNSA. CDR3 DNA: TGTGCCAGCAGTTGCCATGGCTGCTACGAGCAGTACTTC. This gives the protein CASSCHGCYEQYF.

The chain has TRBV7-6 and TRBJ1-3; 9 nucleotides match TRBD1. Germline lookup yields CDR1 SGHVS and CDR2 FNYEAQ. Unmatched junction bases numbered 0, after V lost 5 bases and J lost 1 base. This CDR3 is 14 amino acids long. This chain's CDR3 is CASSGTGSGNTIYF. In nucleotides, the CDR3 is TGTGCCAGCAGCGGGACAGGGTCTGGAAACACCATATATTTT.

The CDR3 DNA sequence: TGTGCCAGTAGTATTGGAGGACCGCTTAATGAGCAGTTCTTC. This translates into CASSIGGPLNEQFF. J is TRBJ2-1 and V is TRBV19; maybe TRBD2 (5 bases). The CDR3 has 14 amino acids. Trimming took off 3 bases at V and 7 bases at J, with 13 bases between the two ends. Germline assignment: CDR1 LNHDA and CDR2 SQIVND (reference sequence).

This sequence joins TRBV28 and TRBJ1-2, with a weak D call TRBD1 (5 bases). This CDR3 has 14 residues. Looked up from germline, CDR1 is MDHEN and CDR2 is SYDVKM. The V end lost 2 bases, the J end lost 6 bases, and 13 bases lay between the germline ends. CDR3 nucleotides: TGTGCCAGCAGTTTACCTGCGGGGACGCATGGCTACACCTTC. Its translation: CASSLPAGTHGYTF.

This clone was counted a single time. The chain carries TRBV6-5 and TRBJ2-5, with D unclear. The V gene lost 3 bases and the J gene lost 3 bases, with 8 bases spanning the gap. This CDR3 is 13 amino acids long. Germline loops: CDR1 MNHEY, CDR2 SVGAGI. The CDR3, as DNA: TGTGCCAGCAGTTATGCGAGGAAAGAGACCCAGTACTTC. Translating gives CASSYARKETQYF.

The chain recombines TRBV7-9 with TRBJ1-5; D possibly corresponds to TRBD1 (6 bases). CDR1 is SEHNR, CDR2 FQNEAQ, per germline (reference sequence). Trimming took 1 base from V and 9 from J, leaving 16 bases between them. The CDR3 consists of 15 residues. CDR3 protein: CASSLDGQIQGPQHF. CDR3 in DNA: TGTGCCAGCAGCTTAGATGGACAGATCCAAGGGCCCCAGCATTTT.

J is TRBJ1-3 and V is TRBV7-2; D unresolved. The V end was cut by 4 bases, the J end by 4 bases, with 14 bases between. Germline CDR1 reads SGHTA; CDR2 reads FQGNSA. This CDR3 comprises 15 residues. CDR3 amino acids: CASSSPTSLGNTIYF. CDR3 nucleotide sequence: TGTGCCAGCAGCTCCCCCACGAGCTTAGGAAACACCATATATTTT.

The chain carries TRBV7-9 and TRBJ1-4, with D tentatively TRBD1 (5 bases). V lost 5 bases, J lost 5 bases, and 12 bases lay in between. The germline V gene encodes CDR1 SEHNR and CDR2 FQNEAQ (reference sequence). CDR3 length: 14 amino acids. Here the CDR3 DNA reads TGTGCCAGCAGCCCTGGGACGGTGAATGAAAAACTGTTTTTT. This codes for CASSPGTVNEKLFF. Variable domain in full (rest from reference TRBV7-9 and TRBJ1-4): DTGVSQNPRHKITKRGQNVTFRCDPISEHNRLYWYRQTLGQGPEFLTYFQNEAQLEKSRLLSDRFSAERPKGSFSTLEIQRTEQGDSAMYLCASSPGTVNEKLFFGSGTQLSVL.

The chain employs TRBV28 and TRBJ1-4; TRBD1 is a possible D gene (5 bases). The germline V and J ends were trimmed by 0 bases and 14 bases, with 22 bases remaining between them. CDR3 length: 16 residues. Germline loops: CDR1 MDHEN, CDR2 SYDVKM. CDR3 DNA: TGTGCCAGCAGTTTATGGGGGACCCTCAATTTGGCGAGTCTGTTTTTT. Amino acids: CASSLWGTLNLASLFF. Together with reference TRBV28 and TRBJ1-4, the CDR3 gives the full variable domain: DVKVTQSSRYLVKRTGEKVFLECVQDMDHENMFWYRQDPGLGLRLIYFSYDVKMKEKGDIPEGYSVSREKKERFSLILESASTNQTSMYLCASSLWGTLNLASLFFGSGTQLSVL.

V usage is TRBV9 and J usage is TRBJ2-1, with 16 bases that match TRBD2. The CDR3 contains 20 residues. Unmatched junction bases numbered 14, after V lost 0 bases and J lost 8 bases. The V gene's germline CDR1 is SGDLS and CDR2 YYNGEE. DNA of the CDR3: TGTGCCAGCAGCGTAGCTACGATTGGGACTAGCGGGAGGGGTCGGGATGAGCAGTTCTTC. Protein sequence: CASSVATIGTSGRGRDEQFF. Full variable domain (outside the CDR3, taken from reference TRBV9 and TRBJ2-1): DSGVTQTPKHLITATGQRVTLRCSPRSGDLSVYWYQQSLDQGLQFLIQYYNGEERAKGNILERFSAQQFPDLHSELNLSSLELGDSALYFCASSVATIGTSGRGRDEQFFGPGTRLTVL.

The chain couples TRBV6-6 to TRBJ2-5, with D perhaps TRBD1 or TRBD2 (5 bases each). CDR3 length: 13 amino acids. Germline assignment: CDR1 MNHNY and CDR2 SVGAGI (reference sequence). V dropped 3 bases and J dropped 5 bases, with 10 bases sitting between them. The CDR3 coding sequence is TGTGCCAGCAGTTATTTGAGGGGTGAGACCCAGTACTTC. It specifies CASSYLRGETQYF.